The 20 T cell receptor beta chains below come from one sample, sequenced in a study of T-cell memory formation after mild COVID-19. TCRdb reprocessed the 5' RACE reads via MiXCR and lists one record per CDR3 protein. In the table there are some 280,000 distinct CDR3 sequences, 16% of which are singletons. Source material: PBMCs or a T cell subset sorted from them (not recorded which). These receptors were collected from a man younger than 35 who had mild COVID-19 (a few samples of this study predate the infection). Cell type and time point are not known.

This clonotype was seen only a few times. CDR3 residues: CASSLSLAGEKTQYF. CDR3 DNA: TGTGCCAGCAGCCTTAGCTTAGCGGGGGAGAAGACCCAGTACTTC. This chain connects TRBV28 to TRBJ2-5, with TRBD2 matching 9 bases. The junction had 11 bases not matched to a gene; V was cut back by 6 bases and J by 6 bases. The CDR3 length is 15 residues. Germline CDR1 is MDHEN and CDR2 is SYDVKM.

The CDR3 DNA follows: TGTGCCAGCTCCCCAGGGTTGGAGTATACAGATACGCAGTATTTT. This codes for CASSPGLEYTDTQYF. The chain employs TRBV18 and TRBJ2-3, with TRBD1 as a possible D gene (5 bases). Germline values: CDR1 KGHSH, CDR2 LQKENI. Trimming left V 6 bases short and J 3 bases short, with 16 bases between. This CDR3 contains 15 residues.

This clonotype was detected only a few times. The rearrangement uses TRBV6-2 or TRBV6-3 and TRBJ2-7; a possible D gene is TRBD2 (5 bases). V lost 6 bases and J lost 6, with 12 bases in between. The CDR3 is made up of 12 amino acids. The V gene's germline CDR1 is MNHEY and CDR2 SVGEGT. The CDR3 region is CASSRAAGEQYF. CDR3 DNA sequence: TGTGCCAGCAGCAGAGCCGCGGGCGAGCAGTACTTC.

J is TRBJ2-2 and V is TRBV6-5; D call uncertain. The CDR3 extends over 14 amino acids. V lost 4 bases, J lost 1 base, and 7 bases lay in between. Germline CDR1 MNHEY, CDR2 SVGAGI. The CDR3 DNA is TGTGCCAGCAGTTTTGGTAGGAACACCGGGGAGCTGTTTTTT. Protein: CASSFGRNTGELFF.

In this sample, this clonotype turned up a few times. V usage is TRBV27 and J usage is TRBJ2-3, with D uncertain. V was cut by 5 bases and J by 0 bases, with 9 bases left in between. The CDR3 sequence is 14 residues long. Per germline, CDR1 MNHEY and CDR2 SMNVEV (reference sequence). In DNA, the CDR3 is TGTGCCAGCAGTGGAAGAGGAAGCACAGATACGCAGTATTTT. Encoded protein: CASSGRGSTDTQYF.

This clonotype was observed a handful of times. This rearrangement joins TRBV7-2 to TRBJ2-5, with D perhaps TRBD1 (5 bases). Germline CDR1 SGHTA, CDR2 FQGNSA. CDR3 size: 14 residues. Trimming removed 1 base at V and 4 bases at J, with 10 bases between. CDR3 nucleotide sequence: TGTGCCAGCAGCTTAGTTGCAGGGTTAGAGACCCAGTACTTC. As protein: CASSLVAGLETQYF.

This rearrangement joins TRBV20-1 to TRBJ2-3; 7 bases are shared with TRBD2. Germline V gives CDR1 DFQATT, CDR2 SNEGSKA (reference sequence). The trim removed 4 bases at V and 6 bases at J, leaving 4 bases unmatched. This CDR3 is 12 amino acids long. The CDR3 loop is CSATGGGDTQYF. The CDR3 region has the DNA TGCAGTGCTACGGGGGGAGGGGATACGCAGTATTTT.

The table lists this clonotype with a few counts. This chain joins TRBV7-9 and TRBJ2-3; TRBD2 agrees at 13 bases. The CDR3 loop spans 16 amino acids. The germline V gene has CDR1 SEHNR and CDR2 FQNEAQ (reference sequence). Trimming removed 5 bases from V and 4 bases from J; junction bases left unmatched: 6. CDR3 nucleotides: TGTGCCAGCAGCCCGCGGACTAGCGGGGGTTCAGATACGCAGTATTTT. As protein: CASSPRTSGGSDTQYF.

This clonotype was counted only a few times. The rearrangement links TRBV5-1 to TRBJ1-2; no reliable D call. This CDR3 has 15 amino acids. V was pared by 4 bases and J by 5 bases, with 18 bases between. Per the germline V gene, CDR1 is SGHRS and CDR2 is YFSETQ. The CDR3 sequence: CASSLAAPGGYGYTF. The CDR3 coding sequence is TGCGCCAGCAGCCTGGCGGCTCCCGGAGGGTATGGCTACACCTTC.

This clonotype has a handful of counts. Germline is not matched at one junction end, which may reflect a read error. CDR3: CASSSSGGANVLTF. The CDR3 DNA is TGTGCTAGCAGCTCAAGTGGGGGGGCCAACGTCCTGACTTTC. The rearrangement joins TRBV7-7 to TRBJ2-6, with D hard to call. Germline V lookup: CDR1 SSHAT, CDR2 FNYEAQ (reference sequence). This CDR3 is built from 14 residues.

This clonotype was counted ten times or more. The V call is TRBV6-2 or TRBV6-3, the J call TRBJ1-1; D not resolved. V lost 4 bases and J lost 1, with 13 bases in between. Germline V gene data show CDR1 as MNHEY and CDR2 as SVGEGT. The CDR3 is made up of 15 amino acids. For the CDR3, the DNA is TGTGCCAGCAGTTTCAATGGTTTAGGGAACACTGAAGCTTTCTTT. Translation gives CASSFNGLGNTEAFF.

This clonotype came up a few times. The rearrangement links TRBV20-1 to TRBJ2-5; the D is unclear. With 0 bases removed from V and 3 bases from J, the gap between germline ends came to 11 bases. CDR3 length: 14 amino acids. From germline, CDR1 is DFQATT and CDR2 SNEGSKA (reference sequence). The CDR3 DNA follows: TGCAGTGCTAGAGATCGGCCTTGGGAAGAGACCCAGTACTTC. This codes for CSARDRPWEETQYF.

The CDR3 DNA is TGTGCCAGCAGCCAAGACGGACTCGCCTCTGAAGCTTTCTTT. The encoded protein is CASSQDGLASEAFF. The chain has TRBV4-2 and TRBJ1-1; D gene uncertain. Germline CDR1 is LGHNA and CDR2 is YNFKEQ. V was pared by 0 bases and J by 6 bases, with 11 bases between. The CDR3 consists of 14 residues.

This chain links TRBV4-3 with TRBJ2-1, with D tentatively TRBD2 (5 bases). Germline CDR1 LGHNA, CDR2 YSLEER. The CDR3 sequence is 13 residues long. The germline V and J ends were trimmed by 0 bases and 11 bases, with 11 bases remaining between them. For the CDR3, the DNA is TGCGCCAGCAGCCAAGAACCGGGGATCAAGCAGTTCTTC. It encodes CASSQEPGIKQFF.

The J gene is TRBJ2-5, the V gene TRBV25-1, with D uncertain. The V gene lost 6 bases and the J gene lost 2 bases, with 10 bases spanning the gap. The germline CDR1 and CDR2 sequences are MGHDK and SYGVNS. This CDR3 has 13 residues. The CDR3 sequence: CASRDGSQETQYF. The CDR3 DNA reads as TGTGCCAGCAGAGACGGTTCGCAAGAGACCCAGTACTTC.

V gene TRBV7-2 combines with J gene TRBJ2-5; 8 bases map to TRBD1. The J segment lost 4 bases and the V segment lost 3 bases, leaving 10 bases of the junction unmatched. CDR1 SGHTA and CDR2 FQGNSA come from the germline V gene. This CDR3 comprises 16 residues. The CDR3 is CASSLGPAGGAETQYF. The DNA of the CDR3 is TGTGCCAGCAGCTTGGGACCCGCAGGGGGCGCAGAGACCCAGTACTTC. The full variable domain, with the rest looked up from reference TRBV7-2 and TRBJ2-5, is GAGVSQSPSNKVTEKGKDVELRCDPISGHTALYWYRQSLGQGLEFLIYFQGNSAPDKSGLPSDRFSAERTGGSVSTLTIQRTQQEDSAVYLCASSLGPAGGAETQYFGPGTRLLVL.

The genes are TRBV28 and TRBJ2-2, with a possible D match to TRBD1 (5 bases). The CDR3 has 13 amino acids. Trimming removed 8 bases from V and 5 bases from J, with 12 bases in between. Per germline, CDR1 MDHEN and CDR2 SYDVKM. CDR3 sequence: CASEQGSTGELFF. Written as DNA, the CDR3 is TGTGCCAGCGAGCAGGGTTCAACCGGGGAGCTGTTTTTT. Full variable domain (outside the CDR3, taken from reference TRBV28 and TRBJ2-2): DVKVTQSSRYLVKRTGEKVFLECVQDMDHENMFWYRQDPGLGLRLIYFSYDVKMKEKGDIPEGYSVSREKKERFSLILESASTNQTSMYLCASEQGSTGELFFGEGSRLTVL.

Here the CDR3 reads CASSLASGSVWEQYF. CDR3 nucleotide sequence: TGTGCCAGCAGCTTAGCAAGCGGGAGCGTCTGGGAGCAGTACTTC. The chain joins TRBV7-2 to TRBJ2-7; 8 bases line up with TRBD2. The V segment lost 0 bases and the J segment 7 bases; nucleotides outside the gene matches: 8. CDR3 size: 15 residues. Germline V lookup: CDR1 SGHTA, CDR2 FQGNSA.

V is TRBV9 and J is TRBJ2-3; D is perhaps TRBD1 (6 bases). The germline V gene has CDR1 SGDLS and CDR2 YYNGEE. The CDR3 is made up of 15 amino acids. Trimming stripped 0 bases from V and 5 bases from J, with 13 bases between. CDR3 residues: CASSVGPGEGDTQYF. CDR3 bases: TGTGCCAGCAGCGTAGGCCCAGGGGAAGGAGATACGCAGTATTTT. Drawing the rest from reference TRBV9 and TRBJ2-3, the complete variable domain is DSGVTQTPKHLITATGQRVTLRCSPRSGDLSVYWYQQSLDQGLQFLIQYYNGEERAKGNILERFSAQQFPDLHSELNLSSLELGDSALYFCASSVGPGEGDTQYFGPGTRLTVL.

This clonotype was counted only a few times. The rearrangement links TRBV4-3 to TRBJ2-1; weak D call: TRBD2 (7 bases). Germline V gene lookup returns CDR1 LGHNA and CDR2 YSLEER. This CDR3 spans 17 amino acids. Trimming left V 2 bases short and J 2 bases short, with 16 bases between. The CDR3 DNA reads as TGCGCCAGCAGCCAATATGGCGGGGGCCTTACCTACAATGAGCAGTTCTTC. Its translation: CASSQYGGGLTYNEQFF.